This T cell receptor beta chain was obtained from a study of response to subunit inactivated influenza vaccine. CDR1 and CDR2 from the germline V gene are ENHRY and SYGVKD. The CDR3 has 14 amino acids. V dropped 2 bases and J dropped 3 bases, with 7 bases sitting between them. A single record per CDR3 protein comes from TCRdb applying MiXCR to the RT-PCR reads. The sample holds hundreds of thousands of distinct CDR3 sequences, 7.5% to 8.5% seen once. This clonotype was seen more than once but under ten times. The receptor was derived from a man aged 50 to 69 who received an inactivated influenza vaccine. The chain uses TRBV10-3 and TRBJ2-2; D not resolved. Sequences were derived from PBMCs from blood, sampled roughly 24 months after vaccination. CDR3 bases: TGTGCCATCAGTGAGAGTTTTGACACCGGGGAGCTGTTTTTT. Protein sequence: CAISESFDTGELFF.